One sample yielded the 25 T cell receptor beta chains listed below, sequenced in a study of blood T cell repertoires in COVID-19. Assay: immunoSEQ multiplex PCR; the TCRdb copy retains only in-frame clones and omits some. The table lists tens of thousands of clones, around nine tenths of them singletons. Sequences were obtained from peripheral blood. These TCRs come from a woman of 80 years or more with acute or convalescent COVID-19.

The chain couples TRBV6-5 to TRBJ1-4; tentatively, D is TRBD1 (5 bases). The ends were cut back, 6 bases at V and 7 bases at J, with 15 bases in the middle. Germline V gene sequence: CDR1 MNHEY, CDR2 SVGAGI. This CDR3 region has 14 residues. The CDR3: CASSLRVVGEKLFF. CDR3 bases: TGTGCCAGCAGCCTCAGGGTAGTCGGTGAAAAACTGTTTTTT.

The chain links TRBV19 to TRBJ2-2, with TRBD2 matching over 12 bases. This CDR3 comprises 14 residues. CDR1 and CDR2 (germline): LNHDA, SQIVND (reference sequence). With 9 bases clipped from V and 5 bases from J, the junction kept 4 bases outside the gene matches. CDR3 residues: CASSSGRATGELFF. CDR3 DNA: TGTGCCAGCTCTAGCGGGAGGGCAACCGGGGAGCTGTTTTTT.

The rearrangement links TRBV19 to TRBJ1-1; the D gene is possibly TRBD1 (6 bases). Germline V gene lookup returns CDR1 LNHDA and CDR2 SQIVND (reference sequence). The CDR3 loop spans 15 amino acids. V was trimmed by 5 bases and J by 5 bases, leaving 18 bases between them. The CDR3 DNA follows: TGTGCCAGTAGTCTCTACAGGGCGCGAGAAACTGAAGCTTTCTTT. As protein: CASSLYRARETEAFF.

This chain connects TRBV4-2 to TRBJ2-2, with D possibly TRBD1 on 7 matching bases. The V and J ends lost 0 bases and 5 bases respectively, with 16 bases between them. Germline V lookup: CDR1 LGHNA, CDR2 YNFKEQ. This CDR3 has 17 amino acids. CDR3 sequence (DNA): TGTGCCAGCAGCCAAGACCCAGGGGCAGGGGGGACCGGGGAGCTGTTTTTT. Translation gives CASSQDPGAGGTGELFF.

The CDR3 protein is CASSFGQLWPEAFF. The CDR3 nucleotides read TGCGCCAGCAGCTTTGGACAGCTTTGGCCTGAAGCTTTCTTT. V and J are TRBV5-1 and TRBJ1-1, with a weak D call TRBD1 (6 bases). Trimming took off 2 bases at V and 6 bases at J, with 14 bases between the two ends. From germline, CDR1 is SGHRS and CDR2 YFSETQ. There are 14 residues in the CDR3.

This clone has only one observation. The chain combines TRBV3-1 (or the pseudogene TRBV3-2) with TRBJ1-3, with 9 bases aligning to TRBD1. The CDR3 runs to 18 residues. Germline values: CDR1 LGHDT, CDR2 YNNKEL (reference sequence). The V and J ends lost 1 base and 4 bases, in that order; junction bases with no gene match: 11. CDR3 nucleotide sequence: TGTGCCAGCAGCCAAGCGGTCAACTACAGGGGGCAAGGAAACACCATATATTTT. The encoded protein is CASSQAVNYRGQGNTIYF.

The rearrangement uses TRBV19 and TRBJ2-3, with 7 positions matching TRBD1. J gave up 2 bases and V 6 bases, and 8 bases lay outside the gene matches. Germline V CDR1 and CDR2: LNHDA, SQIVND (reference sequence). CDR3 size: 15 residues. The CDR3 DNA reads TGTGCCAGTAGCACTCTGCAGGGGGTCACAGATACGCAGTATTTT. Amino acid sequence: CASSTLQGVTDTQYF. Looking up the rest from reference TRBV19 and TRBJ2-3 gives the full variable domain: DGGITQSPKYLFRKEGQNVTLSCEQNLNHDAMYWYRQDPGQGLRLIYYSQIVNDFQKGDIAEGYSVSREKKESFPLTVTSAQKNPTAFYLCASSTLQGVTDTQYFGPGTRLTVL.

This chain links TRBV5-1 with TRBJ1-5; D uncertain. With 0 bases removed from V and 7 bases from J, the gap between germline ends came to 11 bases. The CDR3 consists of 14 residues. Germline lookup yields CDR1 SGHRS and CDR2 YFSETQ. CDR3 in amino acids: CASSLDAGNQPQHF. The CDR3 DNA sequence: TGCGCCAGCAGCTTGGATGCGGGGAACCAGCCCCAGCATTTT. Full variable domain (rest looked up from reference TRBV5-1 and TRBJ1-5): KAGVTQTPRYLIKTRGQQVTLSCSPISGHRSVSWYQQTPGQGLQFLFEYFSETQRNKGNFPGRFSGRQFSNSRSEMNVSTLELGDSALYLCASSLDAGNQPQHFGDGTRLSIL.

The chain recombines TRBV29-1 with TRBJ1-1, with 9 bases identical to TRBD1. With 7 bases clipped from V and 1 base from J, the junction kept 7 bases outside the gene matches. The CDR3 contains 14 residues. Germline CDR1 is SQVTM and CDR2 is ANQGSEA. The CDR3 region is CSAGTGPRNTEAFF. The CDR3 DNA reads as TGCAGCGCCGGGACAGGGCCAAGGAACACTGAAGCTTTCTTT.

CDR3 coding DNA: TGTGCCAGCAGCTTCCTTGGACTAGCGGGGGGAGAGACCCAGTACTTC. Amino acid sequence: CASSFLGLAGGETQYF. The rearrangement joins TRBV7-8 to TRBJ2-5, with 14 bases identical to TRBD2. V dropped 3 bases and J dropped 4; count of bases not matched to a gene: 4. Germline CDR1 SGHVS, CDR2 FQNEAQ. CDR3 length: 16 residues.

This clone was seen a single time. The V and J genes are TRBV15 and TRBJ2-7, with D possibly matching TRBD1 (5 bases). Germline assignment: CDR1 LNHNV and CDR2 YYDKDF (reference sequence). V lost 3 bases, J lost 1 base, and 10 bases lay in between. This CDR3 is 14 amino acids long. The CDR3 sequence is CATSSYQGSYEQYF. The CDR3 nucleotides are TGTGCCACCAGCAGCTACCAGGGTTCCTACGAGCAGTACTTC.

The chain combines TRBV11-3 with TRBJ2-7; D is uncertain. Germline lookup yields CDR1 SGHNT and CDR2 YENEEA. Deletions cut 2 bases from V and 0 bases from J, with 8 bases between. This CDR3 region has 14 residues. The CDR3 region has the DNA TGTGCCAGCAGCTTAAATTCAGGCTCCTACGAGCAGTACTTC. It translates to CASSLNSGSYEQYF. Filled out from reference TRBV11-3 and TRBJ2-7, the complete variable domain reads EAGVVQSPRYKIIEKKQPVAFWCNPISGHNTLYWYLQNLGQGPELLIRYENEEAVDDSQLPKDRFSAERLKGVDSTLKIQPAELGDSAVYLCASSLNSGSYEQYFGPGTRLTVT.

As DNA, the CDR3 is TGCAGCGTTGGTCGGGAGGGCAATGAGCAGTTCTTC. Amino acids: CSVGREGNEQFF. The rearrangement joins TRBV29-1 to TRBJ2-1; 8 positions agree with TRBD2. The V and J ends lost 4 bases and 6 bases, in that order; junction bases with no gene match: 2. Germline V CDR1 and CDR2: SQVTM, ANQGSEA. CDR3 length equals 12 residues.

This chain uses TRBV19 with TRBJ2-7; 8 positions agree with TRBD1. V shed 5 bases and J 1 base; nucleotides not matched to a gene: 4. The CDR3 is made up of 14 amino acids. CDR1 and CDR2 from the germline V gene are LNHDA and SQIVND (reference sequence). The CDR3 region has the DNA TGTGCCAGTAGTTGGGGACAGGATTCCTACGAGCAGTACTTC. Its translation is CASSWGQDSYEQYF.

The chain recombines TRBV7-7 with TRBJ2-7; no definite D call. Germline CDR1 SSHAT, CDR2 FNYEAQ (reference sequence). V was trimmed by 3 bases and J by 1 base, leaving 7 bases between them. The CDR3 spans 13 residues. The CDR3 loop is CASSLSDSYEQYF. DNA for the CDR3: TGTGCCAGCAGCTTGAGCGATTCCTACGAGCAGTACTTC.

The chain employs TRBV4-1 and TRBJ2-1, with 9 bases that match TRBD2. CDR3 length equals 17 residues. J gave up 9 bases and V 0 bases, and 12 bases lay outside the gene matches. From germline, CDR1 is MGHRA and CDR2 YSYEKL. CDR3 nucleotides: TGCGCCAGCAGCCAAGAAGAAGGGCTAGCGGGATATGTTGAGCAGTTCTTC. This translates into CASSQEEGLAGYVEQFF.

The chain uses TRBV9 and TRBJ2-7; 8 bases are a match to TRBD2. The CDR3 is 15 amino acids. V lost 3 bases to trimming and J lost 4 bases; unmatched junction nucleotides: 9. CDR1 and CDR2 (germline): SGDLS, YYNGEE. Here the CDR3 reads CASSASVTSEYEQYF. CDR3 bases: TGTGCCAGCAGCGCCTCCGTGACTAGCGAGTACGAGCAGTACTTC.

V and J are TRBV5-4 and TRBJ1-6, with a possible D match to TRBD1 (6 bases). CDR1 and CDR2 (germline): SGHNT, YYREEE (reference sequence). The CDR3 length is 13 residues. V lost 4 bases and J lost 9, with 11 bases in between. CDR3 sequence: CASSNTRGSPLHF. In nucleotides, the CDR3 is TGTGCCAGCAGCAACACCAGGGGTTCACCCCTCCACTTT.

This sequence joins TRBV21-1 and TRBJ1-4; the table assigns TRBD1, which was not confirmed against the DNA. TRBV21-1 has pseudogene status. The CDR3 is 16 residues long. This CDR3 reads CASSRATGVTNEKLFF. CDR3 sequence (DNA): TGTGCCAGCAGCAGGGCGACAGGGGTTACTAATGAAAAACTGTTTTTT.

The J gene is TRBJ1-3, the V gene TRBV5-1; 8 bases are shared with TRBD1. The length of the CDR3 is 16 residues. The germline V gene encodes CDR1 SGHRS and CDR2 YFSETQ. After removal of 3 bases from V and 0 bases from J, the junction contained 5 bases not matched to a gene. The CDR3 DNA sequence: TGCGCCAGCAGCTCTCTGACAGGGGCCTCTGGAAACACCATATATTTT. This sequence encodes CASSSLTGASGNTIYF.

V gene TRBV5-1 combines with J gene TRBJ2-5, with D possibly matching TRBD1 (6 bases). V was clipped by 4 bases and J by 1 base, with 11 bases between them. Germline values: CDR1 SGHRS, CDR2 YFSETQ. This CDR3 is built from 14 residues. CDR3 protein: CASSTGQIQETQYF. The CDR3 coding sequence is TGCGCCAGCAGCACTGGACAGATCCAAGAGACCCAGTACTTC.

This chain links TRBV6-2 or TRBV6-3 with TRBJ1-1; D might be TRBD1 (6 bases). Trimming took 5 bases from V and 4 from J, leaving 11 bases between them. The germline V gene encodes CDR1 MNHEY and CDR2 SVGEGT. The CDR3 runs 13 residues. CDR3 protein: CASSQGKSTEAFF. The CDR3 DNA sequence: TGTGCCAGCAGTCAGGGGAAGAGCACTGAAGCTTTCTTT.

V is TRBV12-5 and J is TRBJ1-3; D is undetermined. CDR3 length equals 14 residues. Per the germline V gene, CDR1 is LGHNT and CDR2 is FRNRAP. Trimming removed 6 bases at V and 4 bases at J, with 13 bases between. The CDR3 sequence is CASGPSGAGNTIYF. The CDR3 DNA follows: TGTGCTAGTGGCCCCTCGGGAGCCGGAAACACCATATATTTT.

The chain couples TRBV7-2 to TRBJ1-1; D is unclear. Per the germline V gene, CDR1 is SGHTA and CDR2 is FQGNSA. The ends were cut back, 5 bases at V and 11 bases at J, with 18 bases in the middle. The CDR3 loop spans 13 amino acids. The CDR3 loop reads CASSPERFVAAFF. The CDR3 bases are TGTGCCAGCAGCCCAGAAAGGTTTGTAGCGGCTTTCTTT.

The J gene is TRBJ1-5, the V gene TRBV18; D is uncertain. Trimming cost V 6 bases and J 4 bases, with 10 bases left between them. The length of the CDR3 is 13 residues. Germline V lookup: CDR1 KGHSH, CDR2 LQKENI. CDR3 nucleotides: TGTGCCAGCTCCGAAGAGGGTAATCAGCCCCAGCATTTT. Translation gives CASSEEGNQPQHF.